The rows below give T cell receptor beta chains drawn from one sample of a study of a mutant IDH1 vaccine in newly diagnosed glioma. Measured with immunoSEQ multiplex PCR; TCRdb has only the in-frame clones, and not every one. The sample lists about 88,000 clones; about 80% were seen once. Sequences were derived from PBMCs, sampled from a glioma patient treated with radiotherapy, temozolomide or both. The receptors were sampled from a man aged 35 to 55 with glioma. Some clones in this sample may be carry-over from other donors' samples. Each CDR3 is given with its conserved first and last residue. The D gene is left open where the match is weak. Only part of the rows carry a size: once, few, many, or a class if the clone is expanded.

V gene	J gene	clone size	D gene	CDR3 protein	CDR3 DNA
TRBV6-5	TRBJ2-2	once	-	CASLRGFGELFF	TGTGCCAGCCTGAGGGGTTTCGGGGAGCTGTTTTTT
TRBV5-1	TRBJ1-3	-	-	CASSQDGSGNTIYF	TGCGCCAGCAGCCAGGACGGCTCTGGAAACACCATATATTTT
TRBV4-2	TRBJ1-5	-	-	CASSQDHLEGSFGNQPQHF	TGTGCCAGCAGCCAAGATCACTTGGAGGGATCTTTTGGCAATCAGCCCCAGCATTTT
TRBV7-9	TRBJ1-2	once	-	CASSLSQGFYGYTF	TGTGCCAGCAGCTTATCTCAGGGATTCTATGGCTACACCTTC
TRBV7-8	TRBJ1-4	few	-	CASSLAHGDKLFF	TGTGCCAGCAGCTTAGCGCACGGGGACAAACTGTTTTTT
TRBV7-9	TRBJ1-1	-	-	CASSLETAQTFSAFF	TGTGCCAGCAGCTTAGAGACAGCTCAGACCTTTAGTGCTTTCTTT
TRBV15	TRBJ1-3	-	-	CATSRDPQSSGNTIYF	TGTGCCACCAGCAGAGACCCACAGAGCTCTGGAAACACCATATATTTT
TRBV6-1	TRBJ1-2	-	-	CASSEAGSSYGYTF	TGTGCCAGCAGTGAAGCCGGGTCGTCCTATGGCTACACCTTC
TRBV6-5	TRBJ1-1	-	-	CASSYSINSGTEAFF	TGTGCCAGCAGTTACTCTATCAATTCAGGCACTGAAGCTTTCTTT
TRBV25-1	TRBJ1-1	-	-	CASRSDKPNTEAFF	TGTGCCAGCAGGAGTGATAAACCGAACACTGAAGCTTTCTTT
TRBV6-5	TRBJ1-1	-	-	CASSYLDRNTEAFF	TGTGCCAGCAGTTACCTGGACAGGAACACTGAAGCTTTCTTT
TRBV7-9	TRBJ1-1	-	TRBD1	CASSLHADRAEAFF	TGTGCCAGCAGCTTACATGCCGACAGGGCGGAAGCTTTCTTT
TRBV30	TRBJ2-5	-	TRBD2	CAWRLAGAQETQYF	TGTGCCTGGAGGCTAGCGGGGGCACAAGAGACCCAGTACTTC
TRBV13	TRBJ2-7	-	-	CASSLGRDSYEQYF	TGTGCCAGCAGCTTAGGCAGGGATTCCTACGAGCAGTACTTC
TRBV5-1	TRBJ2-7	-	-	CASSRTGAYEQYF	TGCGCCAGCAGTCGGACCGGGGCGTACGAGCAGTACTTC
TRBV30	TRBJ1-5	-	TRBD1	CAWSVGQGSQPQHF	TGTGCCTGGAGTGTGGGACAGGGGAGCCAGCCCCAGCATTTT
TRBV5-6	TRBJ1-2	-	-	CASSLETEYGYTF	TGTGCCAGCAGCTTGGAGACAGAATATGGCTACACCTTC
TRBV19	TRBJ1-1	-	-	CASSLNREATEAFF	TGTGCCAGTAGTCTAAACAGGGAGGCCACTGAAGCTTTCTTT
TRBV29-1	TRBJ2-7	-	TRBD2	CSVELAGGIYEQYF	TGCAGCGTTGAACTAGCGGGGGGAATCTACGAGCAGTACTTC
TRBV6-5	TRBJ1-5	-	-	CASSYGANQPQHF	TGTGCCAGCAGTTACGGAGCTAATCAGCCCCAGCATTTT
TRBV4-1	TRBJ2-5	once	-	CASSQVWGVGTQYF	TGCGCCAGCAGCCAAGTGTGGGGTGTTGGGACCCAGTACTTC
TRBV6-1	TRBJ2-1	-	TRBD2	CASSDGRQQFF	TGTGCCAGCAGTGACGGGAGGCAGCAGTTCTTC
TRBV6-4	TRBJ2-7	-	TRBD1	CASSAGQGARYEQYF	TGTGCCAGCAGTGCCGGACAGGGGGCGAGGTACGAGCAGTACTTC
TRBV29-1	TRBJ2-3	-	-	CSVDRGTDTQYF	TGCAGCGTTGATCGGGGGACAGATACGCAGTATTTT
TRBV7-9	TRBJ1-5	-	-	CASSLVSGNQPQHF	TGTGCCAGCAGCTTAGTTTCGGGGAATCAGCCCCAGCATTTT
TRBV5-1	TRBJ2-3	-	-	CASSPQVALATDTQYF	TGCGCCAGCAGCCCCCAGGTAGCGCTAGCGACAGATACGCAGTATTTT
TRBV29-1	TRBJ2-1	-	-	CSGTRTDYNEQFF	TGCAGCGGTACCAGGACGGATTACAATGAGCAGTTCTTC
TRBV2	TRBJ1-2	-	-	CASSSTDNYGYTF	TGTGCCAGCAGCTCAACTGATAACTATGGCTACACCTTC
TRBV29-1	TRBJ2-5	-	-	CSVGWGRGETQYF	TGCAGCGTTGGCTGGGGCAGGGGAGAGACCCAGTACTTC
TRBV9	TRBJ1-6	-	-	CASSTTSSPLHF	TGTGCCAGCAGCACAACAAGTTCACCCCTCCACTTT
TRBV6-6	TRBJ1-4	-	TRBD1	CASRRDSAGEKLFF	TGTGCCAGCAGGCGGGACAGCGCCGGGGAAAAACTGTTTTTT
TRBV14	TRBJ1-4	-	-	CASSQDRVGGELFF	TGTGCCAGCAGCCAAGACCGAGTTGGAGGGGAACTGTTTTTT
TRBV6-5	TRBJ2-5	-	-	CASSQIPRGETQYF	TGTGCCAGCAGTCAAATACCGAGGGGAGAGACCCAGTACTTC
TRBV5-4	TRBJ2-5	-	-	CASSLAGPETQYF	TGTGCCAGCAGCTTGGCTGGCCCGGAGACCCAGTACTTC
TRBV7-9	TRBJ1-2	-	-	CASSFRGNYGYTF	TGTGCCAGCAGCTTTCGGGGAAACTATGGCTACACCTTC
TRBV5-1	TRBJ2-7	-	-	CASSLVVQPYEQYF	TGCGCCAGCAGCTTGGTCGTCCAGCCCTACGAGCAGTACTTC
TRBV15	TRBJ1-3	-	-	CATSKNRNSGNTIYF	TGTGCCACCAGCAAAAACAGGAACTCTGGAAACACCATATATTTT
TRBV7-8	TRBJ2-4	-	-	CASSFGLEGDIQYF	TGTGCCAGCAGCTTTGGACTAGAGGGGGACATTCAGTACTTC
TRBV9	TRBJ1-2	-	TRBD1	CASSVESGDRVGGYTF	TGTGCCAGCAGCGTAGAGTCGGGAGACAGGGTCGGCGGCTACACCTTC